A single sample gave rise to the 26 T cell receptor beta chains below, sequenced in a study of prognosis after radiotherapy for stage I lung cancer. From genomic DNA, TCR beta CDR3 was amplified by two-round multiplex PCR. Gene-specific primers for each TRBV and TRBJ gene drove first-round PCR. TCRdb passed the multiplex PCR reads through MiXCR, listing each CDR3 protein once. The sample lists tens of thousands of distinct CDR3 sequences; 30% to 40% were seen once. Here the sequenced sample was PBMCs, taken before or after stereotactic body radiation therapy (not recorded which). The receptors were sampled from a donor of 50 years or more with non-small cell lung cancer.

The table lists this clonotype with many counts. The chain couples TRBV20-1 to TRBJ1-5; D perhaps matches TRBD1 (5 bases). The germline gives CDR1 DFQATT, CDR2 SNEGSKA (reference sequence). This CDR3 contains 14 residues. Trimming removed 3 bases at V and 0 bases at J, with 9 bases between. The CDR3 DNA reads as TGCAGTGCTAGGATGGGGCCTAGCAATCAGCCCCAGCATTTT. Amino acids: CSARMGPSNQPQHF.

V usage is TRBV11-3 and J usage is TRBJ2-1, with D perhaps matching TRBD1 (5 bases). This CDR3 is 16 amino acids long. Germline V gives CDR1 SGHNT, CDR2 YENEEA. V was cut by 0 bases and J by 0 bases, with 9 bases left in between. CDR3 in amino acids: CASSLDPDNSYNEQFF. Written as DNA, the CDR3 is TGTGCCAGCAGCTTAGATCCGGACAACTCCTACAATGAGCAGTTCTTC.

At least ten counts were recorded for this clonotype. This chain connects TRBV7-9 to TRBJ2-3; D is unclear. V lost 2 bases and J lost 6, with 3 bases in between. CDR1 and CDR2 (germline): SEHNR, FQNEAQ (reference sequence). This CDR3 spans 11 amino acids. The CDR3 is CASSLSDTQYF. As DNA, the CDR3 is TGTGCCAGCAGCTTATCGGATACGCAGTATTTT.

This clonotype appeared many times. The V call is TRBV6-1, the J call TRBJ2-1; no definite D call. This CDR3 is 13 amino acids long. Trimming took off 6 bases at V and 3 bases at J, with 9 bases between the two ends. Germline CDR1 is MNHNS and CDR2 is SASEGT. The CDR3 region is CASSRNDYNEQFF. CDR3 nucleotides: TGTGCCAGCAGCCGTAACGACTACAATGAGCAGTTCTTC.

About this clonotype itself: A read error likely explains this, since a far larger clone differs by one base. The chain carries TRBV6-5 and TRBJ2-7; 10 bases line up with TRBD2. Germline V gives CDR1 MNHEY, CDR2 SVGAGI. The trim removed 10 bases at V and 3 bases at J, leaving 18 bases unmatched. This CDR3 region has 17 residues. In DNA form, the CDR3 reads TGTGCCATCCGGAGGCCCGGCGGGGTAGCGGGAGGCTACGAGCAGTACTTC. This codes for CAIRRPGGVAGGYEQYF.

At least ten counts were recorded for this clonotype. V is TRBV4-3 and J is TRBJ2-2; a weak D match, TRBD2 (5 bases). Trimming pared 5 bases from V and 1 base from J, leaving 5 bases between. The germline V gene has CDR1 LGHNA and CDR2 YSLEER. This CDR3 contains 13 residues. In DNA form, the CDR3 reads TGCGCCAGCAGCGAGGGGAACACCGGGGAGCTGTTTTTT. It yields the protein CASSEGNTGELFF.

This clonotype was recorded many times. The chain recombines TRBV5-1 with TRBJ2-3; tentative D call: TRBD2 (6 bases). The CDR3 sequence is 16 residues long. The V end lost 3 bases, the J end lost 1 base, and 15 bases lay between the germline ends. Germline V CDR1 and CDR2: SGHRS, YFSETQ. The CDR3 is CASSSGVAWGTDTQYF. CDR3 nucleotide sequence: TGCGCCAGCAGCTCGGGAGTTGCCTGGGGCACAGATACGCAGTATTTT.

This clonotype has a count of ten or more. The gene calls are TRBV6-2 or TRBV6-3 and TRBJ1-6, with D possibly matching TRBD1 (5 bases). V gave up 7 bases and J gave up 0 bases, with 16 bases separating them. The germline V gene has CDR1 MNHEY and CDR2 SVGEGT. The CDR3 has 17 residues. CDR3 sequence: CASTPNRQSSYNSPLHF. The CDR3 bases are TGTGCCAGCACCCCGAATCGACAGAGCTCCTATAATTCACCCCTCCACTTT.

Turning to this clonotype: A far larger clone lies a single base away; this is likely a read error. This chain connects TRBV6-9 to TRBJ2-3; maybe TRBD1 (5 bases). Germline values: CDR1 MNHGY, CDR2 SVAAGI. The CDR3 contains 15 residues. The CDR3 DNA sequence: TGTGCCAGCAGTTACTCTGGACCAGGGATGGATACGCATTATTTT. Its protein is CASSYSGPGMDTHYF.

This clonotype was seen ten or more times. The J gene is TRBJ1-1, the V gene TRBV5-1; 7 bases line up with TRBD1. The CDR3 consists of 15 residues. The germline CDR1 and CDR2 sequences are SGHRS and YFSETQ. Trimming at V came to 1 base and at J to 2 bases, leaving 5 bases not matched to a gene. The CDR3 nucleotides read TGCGCCAGCAGCTTGCAGGGGGTAATCAACACTGAAGCTTTCTTT. Translated: CASSLQGVINTEAFF.

The chain carries TRBV12-3 or TRBV12-4 and TRBJ2-7; TRBD2 matches 7 bases. This CDR3 is 13 amino acids long. The junction had 2 bases not matched to a gene; V was cut back by 1 base and J by 5 bases. CDR3 DNA sequence: TGTGCCAGCAGTTTAGGGGGGAGGGACGAGCAGTACTTC. Protein product: CASSLGGRDEQYF.

This clonotype has at least ten counts. The rearrangement uses TRBV12-3 or TRBV12-4 and TRBJ2-2; TRBD2 is a possible D gene (5 bases). Trimming took off 7 bases at V and 7 bases at J, with 16 bases between the two ends. The CDR3 contains 14 residues. The CDR3 coding sequence is TGTGCCAGCAACGTATGGCTAGCAGTCGGGGAGCTGTTTTTT. Translation: CASNVWLAVGELFF.

In regard to this clonotype: A read error is the likely source, as a far larger clone sits one nucleotide away. The chain combines TRBV6-9 with TRBJ1-5; D may be TRBD1 (5 bases). Germline V gives CDR1 MNHGY, CDR2 SVAAGI. This CDR3 region has 14 residues. Here the CDR3 DNA reads TGTGCCAGCAGTTCCGGGACGGTTAATCAGACCCAGCATTTT. Protein: CASSSGTVNQTQHF.

Remarks on this clonotype: A much larger clonotype is one base distant, so this may be a read error. The chain employs TRBV12-3 or TRBV12-4 and TRBJ1-1; D is undetermined. CDR3 size: 15 residues. With 6 bases removed from V and 6 bases from J, the gap between germline ends came to 20 bases. CDR3 amino acids: CASRLTVTLRAEAFF. CDR3 nucleotide sequence: TGTGCCAGCAGGCTAACCGTGACCCTTAGAGCTGAAGCTTTCTTT.

In its sample, this clonotype was seen once. V and J are TRBV5-1 and TRBJ2-1; perhaps TRBD2 as D (6 bases). The CDR3 is 16 amino acids. The V and J ends lost 0 bases and 0 bases respectively, with 10 bases between them. Germline assignment: CDR1 SGHRS and CDR2 YFSETQ. The CDR3 nucleotides are TGCGCCAGCAGCTTGGCCTTTAGCGGCTCCTACAATGAGCAGTTCTTC. Its protein product is CASSLAFSGSYNEQFF.

This clonotype came up many times. The V call is TRBV5-4, the J call TRBJ1-2; 7 bases are shared with TRBD1. The CDR3 sequence is 13 residues long. Germline lookup yields CDR1 SGHNT and CDR2 YYREEE (reference sequence). With 5 bases clipped from V and 7 bases from J, the junction kept 8 bases outside the gene matches. The CDR3 spells CASRLTGSVGYTF. In DNA, the CDR3 is TGTGCCAGCAGGCTGACAGGGTCTGTTGGCTACACCTTC.

This clonotype came up many times. The rearrangement uses TRBV4-2 and TRBJ1-6; D gene ambiguous. Trimming cost V 0 bases and J 7 bases, with 10 bases left between them. CDR1 is LGHNA and CDR2 is YNFKEQ in the germline V gene. CDR3 size: 15 residues. The CDR3 DNA reads as TGTGCCAGCAGCCAAGATTACAGCCCAAATTCACCCCTCCACTTT. It encodes CASSQDYSPNSPLHF.

This clonotype was detected many times. CDR3 DNA: TGTGCCTGGAGAGTTCCGGGACTGAGGGGTGGCTACACCTTC. It is translated as CAWRVPGLRGGYTF. This chain connects TRBV30 to TRBJ1-2; possibly TRBD1 for D (5 bases). The CDR3 is 14 residues long. CDR1 and CDR2 from the germline V gene are GTSNPN and SVGIG (reference sequence). The V and J ends lost 3 bases and 7 bases respectively, with 18 bases between them. Full variable domain (remainder filled in from reference TRBV30 and TRBJ1-2): SQTIHQWPATLVQPVGSPLSLECTVEGTSNPNLYWYRQAAGRGLQLLFYSVGIGQISSEVPQNLSASRPQDRQFILSSKKLLLSDSGFYLCAWRVPGLRGGYTFGSGTRLTVV.

This clonotype was detected many times. V and J are TRBV7-8 and TRBJ1-1; D call uncertain. The CDR3 sequence is 14 residues long. Germline V gene sequence: CDR1 SGHVS, CDR2 FQNEAQ. Trimming shortened V by 0 bases and J by 5 bases, and 10 bases separated the two germline ends. CDR3 in DNA: TGTGCCAGCAGCTTAGCCGCCGGGAAGACTGAAGCTTTCTTT. It is translated as CASSLAAGKTEAFF.

The V gene is TRBV12-3 or TRBV12-4, the J gene TRBJ2-7, with 7 nucleotides matching TRBD1. This CDR3 spans 12 amino acids. Germline trimming cut 11 bases from V and 0 bases from J; bases unmatched to any gene: 4. CDR3 in amino acids: CAVRDSSYEQYF. Here the CDR3 DNA reads TGTGCCGTTCGGGACAGCTCCTACGAGCAGTACTTC.

The chain carries TRBV12-3 or TRBV12-4 and TRBJ1-5; 7 nucleotides match TRBD1. J was trimmed by 10 bases and V by 6 bases; bases with no gene match: 18. The CDR3 has 16 residues. The CDR3 is CASSRSRTGGGHPQHF. The CDR3 DNA reads as TGTGCCAGCAGCCGATCAAGGACAGGAGGGGGGCATCCCCAGCATTTT.

V and J are TRBV5-8 and TRBJ2-1; D gene ambiguous. The CDR3 totals 11 residues. In germline, CDR1 is SGHTS, CDR2 YDEGEE. V lost 0 bases to trimming and J lost 15 bases, with 10 bases between them. The CDR3 coding sequence is TGTGCCAGCAGCTTGGAGGGTGGTCGGTTCTTC. As protein: CASSLEGGRFF.

Points on this clonotype: Only one base separates this from a far larger clonotype, so it likely reflects a read error. The CDR3 ends on some other residue instead of the conserved phenylalanine or tryptophan, so this is likely a read error. CDR3 amino acids: CASSYKSGIVGNTEAFS. The CDR3 bases are TGTGCCAGCAGTTACAAGTCAGGGATCGTGGGGAACACTGAAGCTTTCTCT. The chain has TRBV6-2 or TRBV6-3 and TRBJ1-1; D is possibly TRBD1 (5 bases). Germline V lookup: CDR1 MNHEY, CDR2 SVGEGT. Trimming took 2 bases from V and 1 from J, leaving 17 bases between them. The CDR3 covers 17 residues.

The chain has TRBV6-1 and TRBJ2-7; 8 bases match TRBD2. The CDR3 runs to 15 residues. Germline V gene sequence: CDR1 MNHNS, CDR2 SASEGT. In DNA, the CDR3 is TGTCCCACCAGCCGAGGACTAGCCGACTCCGGGGGGGCGTACTTC. Translation gives CPTSRGLADSGGAYF.

This clonotype was observed at least ten times. The chain links TRBV30 to TRBJ2-2; 7 bases are a match to TRBD1. The CDR3 extends over 13 amino acids. The V segment lost 2 bases and the J segment 5 bases; nucleotides outside the gene matches: 2. The germline V gene encodes CDR1 GTSNPN and CDR2 SVGIG (reference sequence). The CDR3 sequence is CAWSQQGTGELFF. The CDR3 region has the DNA TGTGCCTGGAGTCAACAGGGGACCGGGGAGCTGTTTTTT.

In the case of this clonotype: A much larger clone lies a single base off, so this may be a read error. The chain has TRBV6-2 or TRBV6-3 and TRBJ2-7; D is tentatively TRBD1 or TRBD2 (5 bases each). V was shortened by 3 bases and J by 3 bases, with 15 bases between the two germline ends. CDR3 size: 15 residues. In germline, CDR1 is MNHEY, CDR2 SVGEGT. CDR3 in amino acids: CASSYGAIAGYEQYF. CDR3 nucleotides: TGTGCCAGCAGTTATGGGGCCATTGCGGGCTACGAGCAGTACTTC.